Following are 6 T cell receptor beta chains from one sample sequenced in a study of spatial heterogeneity in lung cancer. TCRdb analysed the 5' RACE reads with MiXCR anew, one entry per CDR3 protein. The table records tens of thousands of distinct CDR3 sequences, 12% to 15% of them present only once. The time point was: sample taken at primary tumor resection. Unsorted whole RNA samples from tumor, nontumor lung or frozen PBMC were sequenced. Sequencing used PBMCs, obtained at surgery. All receptors derive from a male donor with early-stage non-small cell lung cancer.

V and J are TRBV29-1 and TRBJ2-5; maybe TRBD1 (6 bases). The CDR3 covers 16 residues. The V gene lost 2 bases and the J gene lost 0 bases, with 16 bases spanning the gap. Per germline, CDR1 SQVTM and CDR2 ANQGSEA. The DNA of the CDR3 is TGCAGCGTTGAAACCGACAGGACCCTGTACCAAGAGACCCAGTACTTC. The encoded protein is CSVETDRTLYQETQYF. The whole variable domain, filled in from reference TRBV29-1 and TRBJ2-5, reads SAVISQKPSRDICQRGTSLTIQCQVDSQVTMMFWYRQQPGQSLTLIATANQGSEATYESGFVIDKFPISRPNLTFSTLTVSNMSPEDSSIYLCSVETDRTLYQETQYFGPGTRLLVL.

This clonotype came up many times. This rearrangement joins TRBV2 to TRBJ2-7; tentatively, D is TRBD1 (5 bases). This CDR3 comprises 15 residues. Germline V lookup: CDR1 SNHLY, CDR2 FYNNEI. Trimming took 5 bases from V and 0 from J, leaving 14 bases between them. DNA of the CDR3: TGTGCCAGCAGTCGGCAGGGAAGTCTCTCCTACGAGCAGTACTTC. This translates into CASSRQGSLSYEQYF.

In its sample, this clonotype was seen many times. V gene TRBV29-1 combines with J gene TRBJ2-2, with D possibly being TRBD1 (6 bases). Germline CDR1 and CDR2: SQVTM and ANQGSEA. The CDR3 is 15 amino acids. Trimming pared 6 bases from V and 4 bases from J, leaving 18 bases between. The CDR3 region has the DNA TGCAGCGTGGGGGCCCGAACGGGACCCACCGGGGAGCTGTTTTTT. Translating it yields CSVGARTGPTGELFF.

The table lists this clonotype with many counts. The rearrangement links TRBV11-2 to TRBJ2-4, with 11 bases identical to TRBD1. V lost 5 bases and J lost 8; bases outside the gene matches: 8. CDR1 and CDR2 from the germline V gene are SGHAT and FQNNGV. This CDR3 is built from 15 residues. The CDR3 DNA follows: TGTGCCAGCAGCCGAGGGACAGGGGGGTACGACATTCAGTACTTC. It translates to CASSRGTGGYDIQYF.

The table lists this clonotype with a few counts. This rearrangement joins TRBV7-2 to TRBJ1-6, with D unresolved. Germline V CDR1 and CDR2: SGHTA, FQGNSA. The length of the CDR3 is 14 residues. V lost 3 bases to trimming and J lost 6 bases, with 9 bases between them. The CDR3 nucleotides are TGTGCCAGCAGCTTTTCAGTTTTTAATTCACCCCTCCACTTT. Translated: CASSFSVFNSPLHF.

This clonotype has more than one count but fewer than ten. The CDR3: CASSSSGTGTDTQYF. The CDR3 bases are TGCGCCAGCAGCTCGTCCGGGACAGGGACAGATACGCAGTATTTT. This chain connects TRBV5-1 to TRBJ2-3; 9 bases agree with TRBD1. Germline assignment: CDR1 SGHRS and CDR2 YFSETQ. With 3 bases clipped from V and 3 bases from J, the junction kept 5 bases outside the gene matches. This CDR3 spans 15 amino acids.